This T cell receptor beta chain was sequenced for a study of high-grade serous ovarian cancer treatment subgroups. About the study: Mean per sample: around 13,000 reads, some 8,100 unique TCR beta rearrangements. Study results and caveats: TCR clonal relatedness correlated positively with neoantigen level. Repertoire similarity ranged about 0.11 to 0.79 between tumors of one patient. The analyses considered CDR3 and ignored CDR1 and CDR2.

Tumor samples were obtained before definitive surgery or chemotherapy. CDR1 is SGHNT and CDR2 is YYREEE in the germline V gene (reference sequence). The V gene lost 3 bases and the J gene lost 6 bases, with 13 bases spanning the gap. This CDR3 is 14 amino acids long. Profiled with immunoSEQ multiplex PCR; TCRdb holds only in-frame clones, not every one. Seen here are about 16,000 clones, almost 75% observed once, and the top ten hold 3.5% to 5.5%. Concerning this clone: As yet, its antigen is unknown.

The specimen sequenced was tumor tissue. The gene calls are TRBV5-4 and TRBJ1-5; tentative D call: TRBD1 (6 bases). The receptor comes from a human donor with high-grade serous ovarian cancer. The CDR3 sequence: CASSSDGGRQPQHF. As DNA, the CDR3 is TGTGCCAGCAGCTCTGATGGGGGGCGTCAGCCCCAGCATTTT.